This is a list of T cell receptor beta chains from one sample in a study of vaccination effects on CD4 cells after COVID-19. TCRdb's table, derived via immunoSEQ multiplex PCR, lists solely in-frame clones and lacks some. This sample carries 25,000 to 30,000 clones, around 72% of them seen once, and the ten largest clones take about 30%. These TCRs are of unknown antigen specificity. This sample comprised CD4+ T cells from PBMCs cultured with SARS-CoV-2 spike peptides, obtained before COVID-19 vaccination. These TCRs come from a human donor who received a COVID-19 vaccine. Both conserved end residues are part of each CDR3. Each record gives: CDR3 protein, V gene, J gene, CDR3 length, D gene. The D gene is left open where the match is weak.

CASSPTTDLNYGYTF	TRBV3-1/TRBV3-2	TRBJ1-2	15	.
CSGTGGNTIYF	TRBV20-1	TRBJ1-3	11	.
CASKGGQGGTEAFF	TRBV2	TRBJ1-1	14	TRBD1
CASKDSYNEQFF	TRBV6-5	TRBJ2-1	12	.
CASSTTWGGISNQPQHF	TRBV19	TRBJ1-5	17	.
CASSQERVWTGGEAFF	TRBV4-3	TRBJ1-1	16	TRBD1
CASGLVLGAAAGEQYF	TRBV12-5	TRBJ2-7	16	.
CATSRDRTRGGRGHEQFF	TRBV15	TRBJ2-1	18	TRBD2
CASTGTVSDEQFF	TRBV6-5	TRBJ2-1	13	TRBD1
CASSPTDYNYGYTF	TRBV6-5	TRBJ1-2	14	.
CASSRGEGEKLFF	TRBV6-4	TRBJ1-4	13	.
CASSPGARLYNEQFF	TRBV18	TRBJ2-1	15	.
CASSRKIPGQGERDEQFF	TRBV3-1/TRBV3-2	TRBJ2-1	18	TRBD1
CASSQVGNTEAFF	TRBV3-1/TRBV3-2	TRBJ1-1	13	.
CAWNRMNTEAFF	TRBV30	TRBJ1-1	12	.
CASSLADETQYF	TRBV5-1	TRBJ2-5	12	.
CASSLDYSYGYTF	TRBV11-2	TRBJ1-2	13	.
CASRLTGGYGYTF	TRBV7-2	TRBJ1-2	13	TRBD1
CASSRPGGLYEQYF	TRBV7-2	TRBJ2-7	14	TRBD1
CTSSREDRGGNTIYF	TRBV1	TRBJ1-3	15	.
CASSPPGQYYGYTF	TRBV6-2/TRBV6-3	TRBJ1-2	14	TRBD1
CASSQDPGAPNYGYTF	TRBV4-3	TRBJ1-2	16	.
CASRSAGTRQVGEQFF	TRBV28	TRBJ2-1	16	TRBD2
CASSPDRVGTGELFF	TRBV7-2	TRBJ2-2	15	TRBD1
CASSPPGINTGELFF	TRBV18	TRBJ2-2	15	.
CAISPLTGGYTF	TRBV10-3	TRBJ1-2	12	TRBD1
CASSADRGNYEQYF	TRBV5-6	TRBJ2-7	14	TRBD1